Listed here are 9 T cell receptor beta chains from one sample, sequenced in a study of T cell responses to AZD1222 COVID-19 vaccine. TCRdb's table, derived via immunoSEQ multiplex PCR, lists solely in-frame clones and lacks some. The sample lists approximately 120,000 clones; 90% were seen once. The sample consisted of peripheral blood, taken on day 0 of AZD1222 vaccination. The receptor source for this set is an adult in good health.

This sequence joins TRBV28 and TRBJ2-1; TRBD1 agrees at 8 bases. After removal of 5 bases from V and 16 bases from J, the junction contained 13 bases not matched to a gene. The V gene's germline CDR1 is MDHEN and CDR2 SYDVKM. The CDR3 extends over 13 amino acids. The CDR3, as DNA: TGTGCCAGCAGTGCACCAGTAGACAGGGGCGAATTCTTC. Translation: CASSAPVDRGEFF.

The V and J genes are TRBV19 and TRBJ2-3; D is unresolved. Trimming pared 5 bases from V and 3 bases from J, leaving 9 bases between. This CDR3 comprises 13 residues. The germline V gene has CDR1 LNHDA and CDR2 SQIVND (reference sequence). CDR3 residues: CASSFSRTDTQYF. CDR3 sequence (DNA): TGTGCCAGTAGTTTTAGTAGGACAGATACGCAGTATTTT.

This clone was picked up one time. Other DNA sequences within the sample encode an identical CDR3. CDR3 DNA: TGCGCCAGCAGCTTTACCGGGACAGGGTTCGAGCAGTACTTC. This translates into CASSFTGTGFEQYF. The V call is TRBV5-1, the J call TRBJ2-7, with 9 positions matching TRBD1. V lost 2 bases, J lost 6 bases, and 6 bases stayed unmatched. Germline V lookup: CDR1 SGHRS, CDR2 YFSETQ. CDR3 length: 14 residues.

This rearrangement joins TRBV6-5 to TRBJ1-1; 8 bases are shared with TRBD1. The CDR3 totals 13 residues. The V gene end was trimmed by 5 bases and the J gene end by 8 bases; junction bases not matched to a gene: 7. Per germline, CDR1 MNHEY and CDR2 SVGAGI. The CDR3 DNA reads as TGTGCCAGCAGTCAGGGCCGGACAGGGGAAGCTTTCTTT. As protein: CASSQGRTGEAFF.

The chain couples TRBV28 to TRBJ1-1; 7 bases map to TRBD1. Germline V CDR1 and CDR2: MDHEN, SYDVKM. CDR3 length: 13 amino acids. V lost 5 bases and J lost 3; bases outside the gene matches: 3. CDR3 loop: CASSPQGYTEAFF. Here the CDR3 DNA reads TGTGCCAGCAGTCCACAGGGGTACACTGAAGCTTTCTTT.

The chain carries TRBV4-2 and TRBJ1-4; tentatively, D is TRBD1 (5 bases). V lost 0 bases and J lost 6, with 11 bases in between. This CDR3 spans 15 amino acids. Germline-derived CDR1 and CDR2 are LGHNA and YNFKEQ. The DNA for the CDR3 is TGTGCCAGCAGCCAAGATTTACAGGTCCATGAAAAACTGTTTTTT. It codes for CASSQDLQVHEKLFF.

This chain uses TRBV6-4 with TRBJ2-7; D not certain. There are 13 residues in the CDR3. V lost 6 bases to trimming and J lost 3 bases, with 12 bases between them. From germline, CDR1 is MRHNA and CDR2 SNTAGT. CDR3 bases: TGTGCCAGCAGAACGACATCTAACTACGAGCAGTACTTC. Translation: CASRTTSNYEQYF.

The chain joins TRBV11-2 to TRBJ2-1; TRBD2 matches at 9 bases. This CDR3 has 17 amino acids. The germline CDR1 and CDR2 sequences are SGHAT and FQNNGV. The V segment lost 5 bases and the J segment 7 bases; nucleotides outside the gene matches: 15. DNA of the CDR3: TGTGCCAGCAGCCTGAGACCTGGATTAGCGGGAGTAAATGAGCAGTTCTTC. Protein sequence: CASSLRPGLAGVNEQFF. The full variable domain, its missing parts supplied by reference TRBV11-2 and TRBJ2-1, is EAGVAQSPRYKIIEKRQSVAFWCNPISGHATLYWYQQILGQGPKLLIQFQNNGVVDDSQLPKDRFSAERLKGVDSTLKIQPAKLEDSAVYLCASSLRPGLAGVNEQFFGPGTRLTVL.

The V call is TRBV19, the J call TRBJ1-1; the match to TRBD1 covers 8 bases. Germline V gives CDR1 LNHDA, CDR2 SQIVND (reference sequence). V was clipped by 5 bases and J by 7 bases; unmatched bases: 9. The CDR3 is 14 amino acids. The CDR3 here is CASSLQGGIGEAFF. Here the CDR3 DNA reads TGTGCCAGTAGTCTACAGGGGGGGATTGGTGAAGCTTTCTTT. Variable domain in full (rest from reference TRBV19 and TRBJ1-1): DGGITQSPKYLFRKEGQNVTLSCEQNLNHDAMYWYRQDPGQGLRLIYYSQIVNDFQKGDIAEGYSVSREKKESFPLTVTSAQKNPTAFYLCASSLQGGIGEAFFGQGTRLTVV.